This T cell receptor beta chain was observed in a study of early T cells in non-severe SARS-CoV-2 infection. Whole-study context: Unsorted whole blood bulk RNA was sequenced, with unpaired chains. Study results and caveats: VDJdb matches were skewed toward anti-spike CD8 T cell responses.

Germline loops: CDR1 LGHDT, CDR2 YNNKEL (reference sequence). This CDR3 spans 14 amino acids. Trimming pared 0 bases from V and 10 bases from J, leaving 16 bases between. This clonotype occurred a few times. Antigen specificity is unknown. The library protocol tagged individual cDNA molecules with unique molecular identifiers. TCRdb called the 5' RACE reads again in MiXCR, with one record for every CDR3 protein. The sample records approximately 110,000 distinct CDR3 sequences, about 15% being singletons. This receptor was obtained from an adult who was a healthcare worker with PCR-confirmed SARS-CoV-2 infection or an uninfected control (not recorded which). This rearrangement joins TRBV3-1 to TRBJ2-7; weak D call: TRBD2 (5 bases). Material for sequencing was whole blood. In DNA, the CDR3 is TGTGCCAGCAGCCAAGAGGGCGGGCGGAAGAGCCAGTACTTC. This encodes CASSQEGGRKSQYF.